This TCR beta chain was profiled in a study of blood T cells in healthy people across ages. A second PCR, run for about 7 to 11 cycles, used a sample-barcoded 5' primer plus a J-beta primer mix. MiXCR, applied by TCRdb to the 5' RACE reads, yields one record per CDR3 protein. The sample has approximately 1.5 million distinct CDR3 sequences, 30% to 35% seen once. Study results and caveats: A roughly linear age-dependent decrease characterized TCR beta diversity per million T cells.

This clonotype was seen more than once but under ten times. Its antigen is as yet unknown. The receptor's source is a woman aged 25 to 45 in good health. Specimen: blood.

The CDR3 region has the DNA TGTGCCAGCAGTACAAATCGGGACAGGGGTGGGTACTCCTACGAGCAGTACTTC. Its translation: CASSTNRDRGGYSYEQYF. The chain recombines TRBV27 with TRBJ2-7; TRBD1 matches 10 bases. V dropped 5 bases and J dropped 0; count of bases not matched to a gene: 13. Germline CDR1 MNHEY, CDR2 SMNVEV (reference sequence). This CDR3 spans 18 amino acids.